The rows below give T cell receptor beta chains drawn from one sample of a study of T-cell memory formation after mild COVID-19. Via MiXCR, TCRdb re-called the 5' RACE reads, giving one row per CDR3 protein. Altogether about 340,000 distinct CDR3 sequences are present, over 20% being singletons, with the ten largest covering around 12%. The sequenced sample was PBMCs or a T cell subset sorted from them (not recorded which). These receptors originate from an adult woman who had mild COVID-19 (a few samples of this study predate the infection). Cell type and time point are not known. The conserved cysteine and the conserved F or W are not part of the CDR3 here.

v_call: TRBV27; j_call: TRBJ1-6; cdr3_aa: ASRPLSDRTNSPLH
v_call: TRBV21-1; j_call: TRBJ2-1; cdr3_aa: ASSKERISSYNEQF
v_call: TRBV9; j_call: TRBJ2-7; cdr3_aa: ASSTSGSSYEQY
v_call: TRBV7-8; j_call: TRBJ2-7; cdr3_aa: ASSLEGGQGRTYEQY
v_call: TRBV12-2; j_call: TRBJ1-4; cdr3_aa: ASRLGVTGSWKNCF
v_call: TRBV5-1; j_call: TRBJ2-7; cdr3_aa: ASSRGLAGVSEQY
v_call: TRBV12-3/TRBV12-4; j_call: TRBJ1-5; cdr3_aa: ASSLSDLSNQPQH
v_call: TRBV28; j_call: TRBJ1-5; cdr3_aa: ASNDKPQH
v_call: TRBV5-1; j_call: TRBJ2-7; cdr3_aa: ASSSAWAQDEQY
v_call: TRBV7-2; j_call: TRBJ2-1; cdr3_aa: ASSFDRSNEQF
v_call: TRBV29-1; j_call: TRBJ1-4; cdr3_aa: SVGGHTSLF
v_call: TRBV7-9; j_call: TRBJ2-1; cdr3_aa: ASSPWTGGEQF
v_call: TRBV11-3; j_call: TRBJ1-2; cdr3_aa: ASSSMMDRPNYGYT
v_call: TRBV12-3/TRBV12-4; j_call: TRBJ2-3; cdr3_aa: ASSLVLAGVFTDTQY
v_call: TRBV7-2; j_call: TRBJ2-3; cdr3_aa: ASRRHAIGDTQY
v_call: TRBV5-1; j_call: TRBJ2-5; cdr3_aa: ASSRQGGQETQY
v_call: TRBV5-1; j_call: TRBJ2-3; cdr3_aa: ASSPGTVIPDTQY